This T cell receptor beta chain was sequenced for a study of T-cell memory formation after mild COVID-19. As for the study in general: Largely, TCR clusters stayed within a single donor.

TCRdb reprocessed the 5' RACE reads via MiXCR and lists one record per CDR3 protein. The table includes some 450,000 distinct CDR3 sequences, 18% detected once. As to this clonotype: The antigen remains unidentified.

The study, taken as a whole, reports: Nothing showed for sure that second-wave clones peaking on day 37 were SARS-CoV-2 specific.

The clonotype originates from a man younger than 35 who had mild COVID-19 (a few samples of this study predate the infection). Cell type and time point are not known. Sequenced: PBMCs or a T cell subset sorted from them (not recorded which).

DNA of the CDR3: TGTGCCAGCAGTTTAGGGACTCACTACGAGCAGTACTTC. It specifies CASSLGTHYEQYF. This chain links TRBV12-3 or TRBV12-4 with TRBJ2-7, with TRBD2 as a possible D gene (5 bases). V was shortened by 1 base and J by 3 bases, with 7 bases between the two germline ends. The CDR3 spans 13 residues.